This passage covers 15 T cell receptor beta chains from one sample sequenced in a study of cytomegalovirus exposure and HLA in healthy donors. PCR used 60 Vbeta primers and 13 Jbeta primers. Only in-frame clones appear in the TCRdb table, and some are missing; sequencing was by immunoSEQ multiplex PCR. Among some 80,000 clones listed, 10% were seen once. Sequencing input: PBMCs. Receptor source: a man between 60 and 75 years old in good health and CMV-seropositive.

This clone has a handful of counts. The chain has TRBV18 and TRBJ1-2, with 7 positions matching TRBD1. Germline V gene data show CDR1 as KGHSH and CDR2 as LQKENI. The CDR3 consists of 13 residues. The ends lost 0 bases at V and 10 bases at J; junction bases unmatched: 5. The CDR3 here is CASSPPSQGVYTF. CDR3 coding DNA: TGTGCCAGCTCACCACCGAGTCAGGGGGTCTACACCTTC.

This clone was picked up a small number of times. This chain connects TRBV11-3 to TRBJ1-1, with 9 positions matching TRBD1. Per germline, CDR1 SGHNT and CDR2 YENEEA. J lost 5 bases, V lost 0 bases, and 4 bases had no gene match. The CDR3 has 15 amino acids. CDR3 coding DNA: TGTGCCAGCAGCTTAGATGGGACAGGGAGGACTGAAGCTTTCTTT. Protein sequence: CASSLDGTGRTEAFF.

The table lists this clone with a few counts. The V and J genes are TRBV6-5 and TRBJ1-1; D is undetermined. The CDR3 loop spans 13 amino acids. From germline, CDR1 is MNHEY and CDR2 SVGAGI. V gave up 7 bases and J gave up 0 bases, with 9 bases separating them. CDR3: CASTPRVNTEAFF. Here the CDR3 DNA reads TGTGCCAGCACTCCTCGGGTGAACACTGAAGCTTTCTTT.

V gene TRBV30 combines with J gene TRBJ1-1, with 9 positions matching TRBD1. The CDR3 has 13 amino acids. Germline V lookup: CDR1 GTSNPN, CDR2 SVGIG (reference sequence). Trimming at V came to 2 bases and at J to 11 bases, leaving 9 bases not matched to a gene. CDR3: CAWSSRTGAPAFF. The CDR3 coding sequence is TGTGCCTGGAGTTCGAGGACAGGGGCACCGGCTTTCTTT.

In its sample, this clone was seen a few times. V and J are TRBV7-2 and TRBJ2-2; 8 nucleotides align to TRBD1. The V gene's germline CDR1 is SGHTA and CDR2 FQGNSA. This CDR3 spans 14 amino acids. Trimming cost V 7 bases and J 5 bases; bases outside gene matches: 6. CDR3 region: CASIGQGRTGELFF. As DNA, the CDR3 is TGTGCCAGCATCGGACAGGGTAGGACCGGGGAGCTGTTTTTT.

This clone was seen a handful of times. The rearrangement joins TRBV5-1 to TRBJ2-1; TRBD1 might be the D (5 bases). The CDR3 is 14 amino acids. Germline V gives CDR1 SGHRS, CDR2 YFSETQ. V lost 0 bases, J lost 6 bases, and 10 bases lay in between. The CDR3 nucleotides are TGCGCCAGCAGCTTGGGGGTAGGGGTCAATGAGCAGTTCTTC. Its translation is CASSLGVGVNEQFF.

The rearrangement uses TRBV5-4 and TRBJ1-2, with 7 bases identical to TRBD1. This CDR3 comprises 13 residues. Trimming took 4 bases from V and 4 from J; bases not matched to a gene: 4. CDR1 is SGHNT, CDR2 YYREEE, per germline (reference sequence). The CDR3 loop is CASSLEGAYGYTF. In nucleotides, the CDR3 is TGTGCCAGCAGCCTCGAGGGGGCCTATGGCTACACCTTC.

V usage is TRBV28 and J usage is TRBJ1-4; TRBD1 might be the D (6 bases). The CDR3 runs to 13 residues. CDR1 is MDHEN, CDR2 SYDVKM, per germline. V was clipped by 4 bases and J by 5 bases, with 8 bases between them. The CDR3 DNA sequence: TGTGCCAGCAGTTCCGGGACAAATGAAAAACTGTTTTTT. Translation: CASSSGTNEKLFF.

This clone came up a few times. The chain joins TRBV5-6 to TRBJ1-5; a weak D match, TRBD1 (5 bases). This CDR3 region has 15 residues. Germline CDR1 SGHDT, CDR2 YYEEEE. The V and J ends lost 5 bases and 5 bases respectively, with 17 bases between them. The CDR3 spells CASSQGLSGDQPQHF. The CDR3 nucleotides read TGTGCCAGCAGTCAAGGACTCTCGGGGGATCAGCCCCAGCATTTT.

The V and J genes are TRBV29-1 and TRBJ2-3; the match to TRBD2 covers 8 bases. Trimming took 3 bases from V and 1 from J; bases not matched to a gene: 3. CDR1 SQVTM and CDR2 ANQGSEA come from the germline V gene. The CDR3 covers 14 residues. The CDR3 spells CSVDFSGGTDTQYF. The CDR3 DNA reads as TGCAGCGTTGATTTTAGCGGGGGCACAGATACGCAGTATTTT.

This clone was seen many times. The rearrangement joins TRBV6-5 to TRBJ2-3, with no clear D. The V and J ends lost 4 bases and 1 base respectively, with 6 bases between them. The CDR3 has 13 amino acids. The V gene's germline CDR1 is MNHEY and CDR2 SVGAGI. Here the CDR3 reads CASSLTGTDTQYF. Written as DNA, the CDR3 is TGTGCCAGCAGTTTAACAGGCACAGATACGCAGTATTTT.

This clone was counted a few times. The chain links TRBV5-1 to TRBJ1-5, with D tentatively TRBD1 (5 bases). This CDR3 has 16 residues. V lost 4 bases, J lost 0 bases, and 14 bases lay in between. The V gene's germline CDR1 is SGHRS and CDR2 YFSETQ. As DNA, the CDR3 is TGCGCCAGCAGCCCAGACAGAGATTTTAGCAATCAGCCCCAGCATTTT. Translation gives CASSPDRDFSNQPQHF.

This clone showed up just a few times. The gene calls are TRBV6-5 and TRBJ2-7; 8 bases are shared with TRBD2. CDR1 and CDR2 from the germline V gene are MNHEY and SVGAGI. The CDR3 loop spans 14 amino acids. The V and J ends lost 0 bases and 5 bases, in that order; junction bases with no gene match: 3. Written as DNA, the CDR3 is TGTGCCAGCAGTTACTCGGGGCGGGGGGACGAGCAGTACGTC. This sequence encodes CASSYSGRGDEQYV.

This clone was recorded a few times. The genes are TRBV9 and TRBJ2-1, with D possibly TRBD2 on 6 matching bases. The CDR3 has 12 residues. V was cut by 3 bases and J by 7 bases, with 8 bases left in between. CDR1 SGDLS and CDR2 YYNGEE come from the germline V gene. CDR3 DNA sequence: TGTGCCAGCAGCGACCGGGGGAATGAGCAGTTCTTC. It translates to CASSDRGNEQFF.

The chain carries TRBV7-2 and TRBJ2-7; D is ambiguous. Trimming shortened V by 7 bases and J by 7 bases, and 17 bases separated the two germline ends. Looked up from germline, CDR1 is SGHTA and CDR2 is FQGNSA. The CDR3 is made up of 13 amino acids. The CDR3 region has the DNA TGTGCCAGCACTCGGGTTGTGGCGAGGGAGCAGTACTTC. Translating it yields CASTRVVAREQYF.